The sequence of this TCR beta chain was determined in a study of metastatic and nonmetastatic thyroid tumors. In germline, CDR1 is DFQATT, CDR2 SNEGSKA (reference sequence). The ends were cut back, 6 bases at V and 0 bases at J, with 12 bases in the middle. This CDR3 comprises 14 residues. No patient received treatment before thyroid surgery. Original methodology: The distant-metastasis classifier for papillary thyroid cancer was built from CDR3 differences across clinicopathological groups. Through MiXCR, TCRdb re-clonotyped the PCR reads. These V and J calls rely on TCRdb rather than the paper's analysis. The sample has 20,000 to 30,000 clones, 21% seen once. This clone showed up many times.

The chain is built from TRBV20-1 and TRBJ1-3, with unresolved D. What was sequenced was blood. The source of this sequence is a male donor with papillary thyroid cancer or a benign thyroid nodule (not recorded which). Some clones in this sample may be carry-over from other donors' samples. The CDR3 reads CSAGRWASGNTIYF. As DNA, the CDR3 is TGCAGTGCGGGCCGGTGGGCCTCTGGAAACACCATATATTTT.